These 9 T cell receptor beta chains were all obtained from the same sample, sequenced in a study of blood T cells in healthy people across ages. It was with a sample-barcoded 5' primer and a J-beta primer mix that a second PCR of about 6 to 12 cycles was run. TCRdb fed the 5' RACE reads into MiXCR, producing one record per CDR3 protein. Here the sample spans 800,000 or so distinct CDR3 sequences, around 25% being singletons. This sample was also put to use in a study of T cells of mothers and their children.

Sequenced input: blood. These receptors all come from a boy aged 5-17 years in good health.

This clonotype appeared a few times. This chain connects TRBV5-5 to TRBJ2-3, with D maybe TRBD1 (6 bases). V was trimmed by 4 bases and J by 2 bases, leaving 11 bases between them. Germline CDR1 reads SGHKS; CDR2 reads YYEKEE (reference sequence). The CDR3 spans 14 residues. The chain's CDR3 is CASSEGQNTDTQYF. For the CDR3, the DNA is TGTGCCAGCAGCGAGGGACAAAACACAGATACGCAGTATTTT.

Points on this clonotype: The junction does not match germline at one end; this may be a read error. V usage is TRBV20-1 and J usage is TRBJ2-7; D may be TRBD1 or TRBD2 (5 bases each). CDR3 length: 15 amino acids. The germline CDR1 and CDR2 sequences are DFQATT and SNEGSKA (reference sequence). The CDR3 region is CSARGDGSKSYDQYF. As DNA, the CDR3 is TGCAGTGCTAGGGGGGACGGATCTAAATCCTACGACCAGTACTTC.

J is TRBJ1-1 and V is TRBV18; weak D call: TRBD1 (6 bases). The germline CDR1 and CDR2 sequences are KGHSH and LQKENI. Trimming left V 0 bases short and J 3 bases short, with 14 bases between. This CDR3 region has 16 residues. The CDR3 protein is CASSPPAGAGDTEAFF. The CDR3 nucleotides read TGTGCCAGCTCACCACCGGCGGGGGCGGGCGACACTGAAGCTTTCTTT.

The chain joins TRBV7-2 to TRBJ1-2; 8 bases line up with TRBD1. The CDR3 is made up of 15 amino acids. Germline V gene lookup returns CDR1 SGHTA and CDR2 FQGNSA. With 2 bases clipped from V and 4 bases from J, the junction kept 6 bases outside the gene matches. The CDR3 bases are TGTGCCAGCAGCTTAACAGGGGGTGTTAGCTATGGCTACACCTTC. Translation gives CASSLTGGVSYGYTF.

This clonotype was detected a few times. The chain employs TRBV3-1 and TRBJ2-5, with D unclear. CDR3 length: 13 residues. V was pared by 3 bases and J by 0 bases, with 5 bases between. Germline V gene lookup returns CDR1 LGHDT and CDR2 YNNKEL (reference sequence). In DNA, the CDR3 is TGTGCCAGCAGCCATAATAACCAAGAGACCCAGTACTTC. It specifies CASSHNNQETQYF.

The chain is built from TRBV29-1 and TRBJ1-1; tentative D call: TRBD1 (6 bases). Deletions cut 4 bases from V and 1 base from J, with 10 bases between. Germline values: CDR1 SQVTM, CDR2 ANQGSEA. This CDR3 is built from 13 residues. The CDR3 is CSVVGGANTEAFF. CDR3 coding DNA: TGCAGCGTTGTTGGGGGGGCGAACACTGAAGCTTTCTTT.

There are a few counts of this clonotype. The CDR3 here is CASGLSAGMAYNEQFF. CDR3 bases: TGTGCTAGTGGTTTGTCCGCGGGGATGGCCTACAATGAGCAGTTCTTC. The chain recombines TRBV12-5 with TRBJ2-5, with D perhaps matching TRBD2 (6 bases). The J call could be wrong; TRBJ2-1 is a better fit for the DNA end. Germline V gives CDR1 LGHNT, CDR2 FRNRAP. This CDR3 spans 16 amino acids.

This rearrangement joins TRBV30 to TRBJ2-5, with 7 bases lining up with TRBD2. Trimming cost V 1 base and J 5 bases; bases outside gene matches: 4. The CDR3 runs to 13 residues. Germline V gene lookup returns CDR1 GTSNPN and CDR2 SVGIG (reference sequence). The DNA of the CDR3 is TGTGCCTGGAGTGGGACTAGAGGCGAGACCCAGTACTTC. Translated: CAWSGTRGETQYF.

This clonotype was detected a few times. The chain is built from TRBV29-1 and TRBJ1-2; D is perhaps TRBD1 (6 bases). Germline CDR1 and CDR2: SQVTM and ANQGSEA. The CDR3 is 12 residues long. Between the trimmed V and J ends, which lost 7 bases and 3 bases, there was a span of 12 bases. CDR3 DNA sequence: TGCAGCGGGCGGACAGACGACTATGGCTACACCTTC. It yields the protein CSGRTDDYGYTF.